This T cell receptor (beta chain) was captured in a study of cytomegalovirus exposure and HLA in healthy donors. PCR employed 60 Vbeta and 13 Jbeta primers. The table came from immunoSEQ multiplex PCR; TCRdb's copy has only in-frame clones and leaves some out. The repertoire includes more than 130,000 clones, around 76% of them detected once, and about 3.8% sits in the top ten. This receptor was obtained from a man aged 18-30 years in good health and CMV-seronegative. Sequencing was performed on PBMCs.

CDR3 in amino acids: CASSPYKTSTATGELFF. The DNA of the CDR3 is TGTGCCAGCAGCCCATACAAGACTAGCACCGCCACCGGGGAGCTGTTTTTT. This sequence joins TRBV4-2 and TRBJ2-2; 7 bases agree with TRBD2. V lost 4 bases and J lost 4; bases outside the gene matches: 12. CDR1 and CDR2 from the germline V gene are LGHNA and YNFKEQ. This CDR3 region has 17 residues.